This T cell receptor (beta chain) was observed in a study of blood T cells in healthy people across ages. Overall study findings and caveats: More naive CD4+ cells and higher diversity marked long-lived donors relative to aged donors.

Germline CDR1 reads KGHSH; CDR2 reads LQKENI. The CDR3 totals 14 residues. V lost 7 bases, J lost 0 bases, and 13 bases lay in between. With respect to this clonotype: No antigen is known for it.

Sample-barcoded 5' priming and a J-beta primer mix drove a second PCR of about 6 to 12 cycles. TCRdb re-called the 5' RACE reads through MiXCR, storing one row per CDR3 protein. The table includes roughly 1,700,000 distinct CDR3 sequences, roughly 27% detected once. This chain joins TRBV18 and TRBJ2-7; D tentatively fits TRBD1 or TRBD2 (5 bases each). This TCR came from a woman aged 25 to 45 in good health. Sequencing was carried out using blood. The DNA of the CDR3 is TGTGCCAGCTTACGGGACGGAAGCTCCTACGAGCAGTACTTC. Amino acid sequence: CASLRDGSSYEQYF.